The subject of this entry is one TCR beta chain. As handled by the study authors: Reference gene primer amplification yielded estimated nucleated cell counts. Libraries were prepared by immunoSEQ multiplex PCR; TCRdb keeps only in-frame clonotypes and omits some of them. V and J calls and clone size are copied from that table; D and trimming were computed from the DNA. The table lists 150,000 to 200,000 clones, 88% of them singletons. This sample is part of a study of blood T cell repertoires in COVID-19. The receptor's source is a man between 60 and 75 years old with acute or convalescent COVID-19. The specimen was peripheral blood.

The CDR3 region is CASSKVEGGSYEQYF. DNA of the CDR3: TGTGCCAGCAGTAAGGTAGAAGGCGGAAGCTACGAGCAGTACTTC. The chain employs TRBV27 and TRBJ2-7; no reliable D call. CDR3 size: 15 residues. Per germline, CDR1 MNHEY and CDR2 SMNVEV (reference sequence). Trimming removed 5 bases at V and 3 bases at J, with 17 bases between.